Each of the 25 T cell receptor beta chains below was sequenced from the same sample in a study of a mutant IDH1 vaccine in newly diagnosed glioma. TCRdb's table, derived via immunoSEQ multiplex PCR, lists solely in-frame clones and lacks some. There are fewer than 40,000 clones in the sample; approximately 78% occur only once, and more than 5.5% lies in the top ten. The time point was: week 5, during vaccination. It was 300 ug of mutant IDH1 20-mer peptide that made up each vaccine dose, given with topical imiquimod. Antigen specificity for these receptors is unknown. The input for sequencing was PBMCs, taken from a glioma patient whose treatment included an IDH1 peptide vaccine. These receptors were collected from a man aged 35 to 55 with glioma.

This clone was observed once. This rearrangement joins TRBV25-1 to TRBJ1-2; a weak D match, TRBD1 (5 bases). CDR1 is MGHDK and CDR2 is SYGVNS in the germline V gene. The CDR3 totals 15 residues. Trimming pared 0 bases from V and 5 bases from J, leaving 13 bases between. CDR3 nucleotides: TGTGCCAGCAGTGAATACGGCAGGGAACCATATGGCTACACCTTC. Translating gives CASSEYGREPYGYTF.

This clone was observed a handful of times. The chain combines TRBV6-5 with TRBJ1-3, with D unclear. The CDR3 covers 14 residues. V was trimmed by 6 bases and J by 0 bases, leaving 9 bases between them. Per the germline V gene, CDR1 is MNHEY and CDR2 is SVGAGI. CDR3 residues: CASRWGSSGNTIYF. CDR3 DNA: TGTGCCAGCAGATGGGGTAGCTCTGGAAACACCATATATTTT.

A single count supports this clone. The V call is TRBV6-5, the J call TRBJ2-5; 11 nucleotides line up with TRBD2. The V gene end was trimmed by 6 bases and the J gene end by 5 bases; junction bases not matched to a gene: 8. Germline lookup yields CDR1 MNHEY and CDR2 SVGAGI. The CDR3 has 15 residues. The CDR3 loop reads CASSLAGGREETQYF. In DNA form, the CDR3 reads TGTGCCAGCAGCCTAGCGGGGGGCCGGGAGGAGACCCAGTACTTC.

The chain carries TRBV5-1 and TRBJ1-1; 7 bases fit TRBD1. CDR1 is SGHRS and CDR2 is YFSETQ in the germline V gene. This CDR3 contains 15 residues. Trimming removed 7 bases from V and 0 bases from J; junction bases left unmatched: 9. The CDR3 spells CASQPQTGMNTEAFF. The CDR3 DNA follows: TGCGCCAGCCAACCACAGACAGGGATGAACACTGAAGCTTTCTTT.

This clone was picked up a small number of times. The rearrangement links TRBV5-1 to TRBJ1-1; the match to TRBD1 covers 8 bases. The CDR3 contains 12 residues. Losses at the gene ends were 4 bases for V and 10 bases for J; bases not matched to a gene: 6. Germline values: CDR1 SGHRS, CDR2 YFSETQ. CDR3 sequence reads: CASSPGQAGAFF. The CDR3, as DNA: TGCGCCAGCAGCCCGGGACAGGCGGGAGCTTTCTTT.

The chain carries TRBV29-1 and TRBJ1-5; unclear D gene. Germline CDR1 and CDR2: SQVTM and ANQGSEA. V lost 4 bases and J 8 bases, leaving 12 bases between the germline ends. This CDR3 contains 12 residues. The CDR3 sequence is CSVGPGWEPQHF. CDR3 nucleotides: TGCAGCGTTGGTCCGGGTTGGGAGCCCCAGCATTTT.

The chain employs TRBV2 and TRBJ1-3; D unclear. The CDR3 has 17 residues. The V end lost 4 bases, the J end lost 0 bases, and 16 bases lay between the germline ends. Germline lookup yields CDR1 SNHLY and CDR2 FYNNEI. CDR3 residues: CASSAAAATFSGNTIYF. DNA for the CDR3: TGTGCCAGCAGTGCGGCGGCAGCTACCTTCTCTGGAAACACCATATATTTT.

This sequence joins TRBV9 and TRBJ1-1; D is undetermined. CDR3 length: 17 residues. From germline, CDR1 is SGDLS and CDR2 YYNGEE. The V end was cut by 4 bases, the J end by 0 bases, with 19 bases between. CDR3 nucleotides: TGTGCCAGCAGCACAGTACCGGGAGGTACCGTGAACACTGAAGCTTTCTTT. Protein product: CASSTVPGGTVNTEAFF.

The CDR3 reads CASSGGGAPDTQYF. CDR3 nucleotides: TGTGCCAGCAGTGGAGGGGGGGCTCCAGATACGCAGTATTTT. The rearrangement uses TRBV2 and TRBJ2-3; the D gene is possibly TRBD2 (7 bases). Deletions cut 4 bases from V and 4 bases from J, with 12 bases between. The germline V gene has CDR1 SNHLY and CDR2 FYNNEI. This CDR3 is built from 14 residues.

CDR3 sequence (DNA): TGTGCCAGCAGCCGCGCTTACGTAGGGGCAACTAATGAAAAACTGTTTTTT. It specifies CASSRAYVGATNEKLFF. The chain carries TRBV4-2 and TRBJ1-4; D is perhaps TRBD1 (5 bases). Trimming stripped 4 bases from V and 0 bases from J, with 15 bases between. This CDR3 contains 17 residues. From germline, CDR1 is LGHNA and CDR2 YNFKEQ.

V and J are TRBV25-1 and TRBJ1-1, with D perhaps matching TRBD1 (5 bases). Germline V gene lookup returns CDR1 MGHDK and CDR2 SYGVNS. There are 12 residues in the CDR3. Trimming stripped 6 bases from V and 8 bases from J, with 13 bases between. Here the CDR3 DNA reads TGTGCCAGCAGCGCTGGACACCTGGAAGCTTTCTTT. Protein product: CASSAGHLEAFF.

The chain carries TRBV19 and TRBJ2-5; 9 positions agree with TRBD1. The CDR3 totals 13 residues. CDR1 LNHDA and CDR2 SQIVND come from the germline V gene (reference sequence). V gave up 8 bases and J gave up 5 bases; unmatched junction bases: 6. In nucleotides, the CDR3 is TGTGCCAGTTCCCGGGACAGGGCCGAGACCCAGTACTTC. As protein: CASSRDRAETQYF.

The rearrangement joins TRBV10-3 to TRBJ2-7; D perhaps matches TRBD1 (6 bases). The CDR3 covers 14 residues. Deletions cut 11 bases from V and 0 bases from J, with 17 bases between. Germline V gene sequence: CDR1 ENHRY, CDR2 SYGVKD. CDR3 region: CASRSGATSYEQYF. In nucleotides, the CDR3 is TGTGCCTCTCGTTCAGGGGCGACCTCCTACGAGCAGTACTTC.

The chain carries TRBV6-5 and TRBJ1-1; D gene unclear. Looked up from germline, CDR1 is MNHEY and CDR2 is SVGAGI. Trimming pared 4 bases from V and 0 bases from J, leaving 6 bases between. The CDR3 sequence is 13 residues long. Here the CDR3 reads CASSSTLNTEAFF. As DNA, the CDR3 is TGTGCCAGCAGTTCAACCTTGAACACTGAAGCTTTCTTT.

This chain joins TRBV7-8 and TRBJ1-5; D not resolved. CDR1 and CDR2 from the germline V gene are SGHVS and FQNEAQ. The CDR3 loop spans 15 amino acids. V lost 4 bases, J lost 3 bases, and 13 bases lay in between. The CDR3 DNA follows: TGTGCCAGCAGCTCCCACCGACGGAACAATCAGCCCCAGCATTTT. This codes for CASSSHRRNNQPQHF.

The chain recombines TRBV6-1 with TRBJ1-2; 8 bases are shared with TRBD1. Per germline, CDR1 MNHNS and CDR2 SASEGT. The CDR3 has 14 amino acids. Trimming cost V 6 bases and J 8 bases; bases outside gene matches: 11. The chain's CDR3 is CASRTGTGRDGYTF. The CDR3 nucleotides are TGTGCCAGCAGGACTGGGACAGGCCGAGACGGCTACACCTTC.

The chain has TRBV23-1 and TRBJ1-1; D gene unclear. TRBV23-1 is sorted into the ORF group, with uncertain function. The germline V and J ends were trimmed by 2 bases and 7 bases, with 5 bases remaining between them. The CDR3 extends over 11 amino acids. The CDR3 sequence is CASSQPVEAFF. CDR3 nucleotides: TGCGCCAGCAGTCAACCGGTTGAAGCTTTCTTT.

This clone was seen only once. V usage is TRBV6-5 and J usage is TRBJ1-2, with TRBD1 identical over 8 bases. Germline CDR1 reads MNHEY; CDR2 reads SVGAGI. The CDR3 sequence is 15 residues long. V gave up 0 bases and J gave up 8 bases; unmatched junction bases: 8. The CDR3 DNA sequence: TGTGCCAGCAGTTACTCCAAACAGGGGGGTGGCGGCTACACCTTC. Its translation: CASSYSKQGGGGYTF.

Only one count was recorded for this clone. V and J are TRBV13 and TRBJ1-3; D perhaps matches TRBD1 (5 bases). The CDR3 loop spans 15 amino acids. With 1 base removed from V and 2 bases from J, the gap between germline ends came to 9 bases. Germline V gene sequence: CDR1 PRHDT, CDR2 FYEKMQ (reference sequence). The CDR3 reads CASSLVAGTGNTIYF. Here the CDR3 DNA reads TGTGCCAGCAGCTTAGTAGCAGGGACTGGAAACACCATATATTTT.

The chain links TRBV19 to TRBJ1-1, with 9 bases matching TRBD1. The CDR3 has 13 amino acids. Germline V gene data show CDR1 as LNHDA and CDR2 as SQIVND (reference sequence). The junction had 2 bases not matched to a gene; V was cut back by 3 bases and J by 6 bases. CDR3 in amino acids: CASSMDRGAEAFF. CDR3 DNA sequence: TGTGCCAGTAGTATGGACAGGGGAGCTGAAGCTTTCTTT.

The V and J genes are TRBV5-1 and TRBJ1-4, with 7 nucleotides matching TRBD1. V shed 2 bases and J 3 bases; nucleotides not matched to a gene: 4. Germline V lookup: CDR1 SGHRS, CDR2 YFSETQ. The CDR3 has 15 residues. Here the CDR3 reads CASSLTGVSNEKLFF. CDR3 bases: TGCGCCAGCAGCTTAACAGGGGTTTCTAATGAAAAACTGTTTTTT.

The rearrangement uses TRBV7-2 and TRBJ2-3; 7 bases map to TRBD2. The CDR3 covers 15 residues. Trimming took 2 bases from V and 6 from J; bases not matched to a gene: 8. The V gene's germline CDR1 is SGHTA and CDR2 FQGNSA. CDR3 sequence (DNA): TGTGCCAGCAGCTTAACGTCTAGCGGCCGCGATACGCAGTATTTT. Protein product: CASSLTSSGRDTQYF. Supplemented by reference TRBV7-2 and TRBJ2-3, the full variable domain reads GAGVSQSPSNKVTEKGKDVELRCDPISGHTALYWYRQSLGQGLEFLIYFQGNSAPDKSGLPSDRFSAERTGGSVSTLTIQRTQQEDSAVYLCASSLTSSGRDTQYFGPGTRLTVL.

V and J are TRBV6-1 and TRBJ2-7; D is perhaps TRBD1 (5 bases). Germline loops: CDR1 MNHNS, CDR2 SASEGT. V was trimmed by 6 bases and J by 3 bases, leaving 12 bases between them. There are 13 residues in the CDR3. CDR3 DNA sequence: TGTGCCAGCAGCCAGGGTGTGGGCTACGAGCAGTACTTC. Its protein is CASSQGVGYEQYF.

This clone was detected only once. This sequence joins TRBV6-5 and TRBJ2-7; 8 nucleotides line up with TRBD1. The V segment lost 0 bases and the J segment 6 bases; nucleotides outside the gene matches: 4. Germline CDR1 MNHEY, CDR2 SVGAGI. The CDR3 is 14 residues long. The chain's CDR3 is CASSYSGQGGEQYF. The CDR3 DNA is TGTGCCAGCAGTTACTCAGGACAGGGTGGCGAGCAGTACTTC.

This clone was found once. The chain couples TRBV7-6 to TRBJ1-4, with D maybe TRBD1 (5 bases). The germline V gene has CDR1 SGHVS and CDR2 FNYEAQ. The CDR3 sequence is 15 residues long. Trimming took 2 bases from V and 6 from J, leaving 13 bases between them. The chain's CDR3 is CASSLRAGDYEKLFF. CDR3 sequence (DNA): TGTGCCAGCAGCTTAAGGGCCGGGGACTATGAAAAACTGTTTTTT.